This TCR beta chain was recovered during a study of identical twins. The CDR3 is 14 amino acids. The V gene lost 3 bases and the J gene lost 0 bases, with 6 bases spanning the gap. TCRdb analysed the 5' RACE reads with MiXCR anew, one entry per CDR3 protein. The sample has hundreds of thousands of distinct CDR3 sequences; around a sixth are singletons. This same sample was also part of a study on T cells expressing NK-cell markers.

Sequencing was carried out using PBMCs. This rearrangement joins TRBV12-3 or TRBV12-4 to TRBJ1-3, with no clear D. The receptor comes from a woman in her late teens or twenties in good health. In nucleotides, the CDR3 is TGTGCCAGCAGTTTCGGTACCTCTGGAAACACCATATATTTT. This translates into CASSFGTSGNTIYF.